The rows below give T cell receptor beta chains drawn from one sample of a study of blood T cells in healthy people across ages. MiXCR, applied by TCRdb to the 5' RACE reads, yields one record per CDR3 protein. The sample includes more than 800,000 distinct CDR3 sequences, around 30% of them seen just once. Sequences were obtained from blood. The receptor source for this set is a woman aged 80 or over in good health. The CDR3 runs from the conserved cysteine through the conserved F or W. Fields, in order: CDR3 protein, CDR3 DNA, J gene, V gene, D gene, clone size. D genes are given only for firm matches. A clone size is listed for some rows: how often the clone was seen (once, few, many), or a class if it is expanded.

CDR3: CASRRQESVGTEAFF
DNA: TGTGCCAGCAGACGACAGGAATCAGTAGGCACTGAAGCTTTCTTT
J: TRBJ1-1
V: TRBV6-2/TRBV6-3
D: NA
size: NA

CDR3: CASSSSGGYVQTQYF
DNA: TGTGCCAGCAGTTCGAGCGGGGGTTACGTCCAGACCCAGTACTTC
J: TRBJ2-5
V: TRBV27
D: TRBD2
size: many

CDR3: CASSLVLGQGDEKLFF
DNA: TGTGCCAGCAGCTTGGTCCTGGGACAGGGTGATGAAAAACTGTTTTTT
J: TRBJ1-4
V: TRBV5-8
D: TRBD1
size: few

CDR3: CASSQGVQGRLETQYF
DNA: TGCGCCAGCAGCCAAGGCGTACAGGGGCGATTGGAGACCCAGTACTTC
J: TRBJ2-5
V: TRBV3-1
D: TRBD1
size: NA

CDR3: CASSLGENEKLFF
DNA: TGTGCCAGCAGCTTAGGGGAGAATGAAAAACTGTTTTTT
J: TRBJ1-4
V: TRBV7-2
D: NA
size: many

CDR3: CASSTSSLSFEQYF
DNA: TGCGCCAGCAGCACCTCGAGTCTATCCTTCGAGCAGTACTTC
J: TRBJ2-7
V: TRBV5-1
D: NA
size: NA

CDR3: CASSTRTPTNYGYTF
DNA: TGTGCCAGCAGCACGAGGACACCTACCAACTATGGCTACACCTTC
J: TRBJ1-2
V: TRBV7-2
D: NA
size: many

CDR3: CASSLDRQGGETQYF
DNA: TGTGCCAGCAGCTTAGATAGACAGGGCGGGGAGACCCAGTACTTC
J: TRBJ2-5
V: TRBV7-2
D: TRBD1
size: many

CDR3: CASSLEFDRGDADTQYF
DNA: TGTGCCAGCAGCTTAGAGTTTGACAGGGGAGATGCAGATACGCAGTATTTT
J: TRBJ2-3
V: TRBV11-2
D: TRBD1
size: many

CDR3: CATSEPGQHDGGETQYF
DNA: TGTGCCACCAGTGAGCCGGGACAGCACGATGGAGGTGAGACCCAGTACTTC
J: TRBJ2-5
V: TRBV24-1
D: TRBD1
size: NA

CDR3: CSASEVRDLDSNQPQHF
DNA: TGCAGTGCTAGTGAGGTCAGGGACCTCGATAGCAATCAGCCCCAGCATTTT
J: TRBJ1-5
V: TRBV20-1
D: NA
size: NA

CDR3: CSGAETNYGYTF
DNA: TGCAGTGGGGCAGAGACTAACTATGGCTACACCTTC
J: TRBJ1-2
V: TRBV20-1
D: NA
size: few

CDR3: CASSPVGGTNTEAFF
DNA: TGTGCCAGCAGCCCCGTTGGGGGAACGAACACTGAAGCTTTCTTT
J: TRBJ1-1
V: TRBV3-1
D: NA
size: NA

CDR3: CASSYDGQGNTEAFF
DNA: TGTGCCAGCAGTTACGACGGACAGGGGAACACTGAAGCTTTCTTT
J: TRBJ1-1
V: TRBV6-5
D: TRBD1
size: many

CDR3: CSARSGGATSTDTQYF
DNA: TGCAGTGCTCGGAGCGGGGGGGCTACTAGCACAGATACGCAGTATTTT
J: TRBJ2-3
V: TRBV20-1
D: TRBD2
size: many

CDR3: CASSDVAGYSADTQYF
DNA: TGTGCCAGCAGTGACGTGGCGGGGTATTCGGCAGATACGCAGTATTTT
J: TRBJ2-3
V: TRBV6-4
D: NA
size: few

CDR3: CASSPRLVADTQYF
DNA: TGTGCCAGCAGCCCCCGACTAGTTGCAGATACGCAGTATTTT
J: TRBJ2-3
V: TRBV7-2
D: NA
size: NA

CDR3: CASGGTGGMETQYF
DNA: TGTGCCAGCGGAGGGACAGGGGGCATGGAGACCCAGTACTTC
J: TRBJ2-5
V: TRBV6-6
D: TRBD1
size: many

CDR3: CASSQLDISTDTQYF
DNA: TGTGCCAGCAGCCAACTTGACATTAGCACAGATACGCAGTATTTT
J: TRBJ2-3
V: TRBV3-1
D: NA
size: NA

CDR3: CASSSQRTQAYGYTF
DNA: TGTGCCAGCAGCTCGCAGCGGACCCAGGCTTATGGCTACACCTTC
J: TRBJ1-2
V: TRBV7-2
D: NA
size: many

CDR3: CSAIQSQGNQPQHF
DNA: TGCAGTGCCATCCAGTCACAGGGCAATCAGCCCCAGCATTTT
J: TRBJ1-5
V: TRBV20-1
D: NA
size: once

CDR3: CASSYRDTEAFF
DNA: TGTGCCAGCAGCTACAGGGACACTGAAGCTTTCTTT
J: TRBJ1-1
V: TRBV3-1
D: NA
size: many

CDR3: CSATDASRVSGEQYF
DNA: TGCAGTGCAACCGACGCGAGCAGGGTGAGTGGCGAGCAGTACTTC
J: TRBJ2-7
V: TRBV20-1
D: NA
size: few

CDR3: CASSLSGDRQETQYF
DNA: TGTGCCAGCAGTTTATCAGGGGATCGCCAAGAGACCCAGTACTTC
J: TRBJ2-5
V: TRBV27
D: NA
size: many

CDR3: CSTGIERTQYF
DNA: TGCAGTACCGGGATCGAGAGGACCCAGTACTTC
J: TRBJ2-5
V: TRBV20-1
D: NA
size: NA

CDR3: CASSFGTGRFMNTEAFF
DNA: TGTGCCAGCAGCTTCGGGACAGGCCGGTTTATGAACACTGAAGCTTTCTTT
J: TRBJ1-1
V: TRBV7-2
D: TRBD1
size: many

CDR3: CASSLGGASINEQFF
DNA: TGTGCCAGCAGCTTAGGGGGGGCGTCGATAAATGAGCAGTTCTTC
J: TRBJ2-1
V: TRBV11-2
D: NA
size: many

CDR3: CASTNRQGASYTF
DNA: TGTGCCAGCACGAACAGGCAGGGGGCGAGCTACACCTTC
J: TRBJ1-2
V: TRBV7-2
D: TRBD1
size: many

CDR3: CASSYNDRAGYTF
DNA: TGTGCCAGCAGTTACAACGACAGGGCTGGCTACACCTTC
J: TRBJ1-2
V: TRBV6-5
D: TRBD1
size: many

CDR3: CASSVATGGGGGHYEQYF
DNA: TGTGCCAGCAGCGTAGCTACCGGAGGTGGCGGGGGCCATTACGAGCAGTACTTC
J: TRBJ2-7
V: TRBV9
D: NA
size: NA

CDR3: CASSQDRGQGGYTF
DNA: TGTGCCAGCAGCCAAGACAGGGGGCAGGGTGGCTACACCTTC
J: TRBJ1-2
V: TRBV3-1
D: TRBD1
size: many

CDR3: CASSLYGDGEQYF
DNA: TGTGCCAGCAGCTTATACGGGGACGGCGAGCAGTACTTC
J: TRBJ2-7
V: TRBV7-6
D: NA
size: NA

CDR3: CASSAQQGSYGYTF
DNA: TGTGCCAGCAGCGCCCAACAGGGATCCTATGGCTACACCTTC
J: TRBJ1-2
V: TRBV9
D: NA
size: NA

CDR3: CASNTLYNEQFF
DNA: TGTGCCAGCAACACCCTGTACAATGAGCAGTTCTTC
J: TRBJ2-1
V: TRBV5-4
D: NA
size: NA

CDR3: CASTSFEGGQPQHF
DNA: TGTGCCAGCACCTCTTTTGAGGGGGGACAGCCCCAGCATTTT
J: TRBJ1-5
V: TRBV7-2
D: NA
size: NA

CDR3: CASLRGLAGFSYNEQFF
DNA: TGTGCCAGCCTCCGGGGACTAGCGGGGTTCTCCTACAATGAGCAGTTCTTC
J: TRBJ2-1
V: TRBV2
D: TRBD2
size: many

CDR3: CASSLVAGKGKLFF
DNA: TGTGCCAGCAGCTTGGTGGCAGGGAAAGGGAAACTGTTTTTT
J: TRBJ1-4
V: TRBV5-6
D: NA
size: NA

CDR3: CASTSKRDGVRGELFF
DNA: TGTGCCAGTACTTCTAAGCGGGACGGCGTCAGGGGGGAGCTGTTTTTT
J: TRBJ2-2
V: TRBV19
D: TRBD2
size: NA

CDR3: CASSSQGGGIGELFF
DNA: TGCGCCAGCAGCTCCCAGGGAGGGGGAATCGGGGAGCTGTTTTTT
J: TRBJ2-2
V: TRBV5-1
D: NA
size: few

CDR3: CASRHDSGANVLTF
DNA: TGTGCCAGCAGACACGACTCTGGGGCCAACGTCCTGACTTTC
J: TRBJ2-6
V: TRBV6-2/TRBV6-3
D: NA
size: many

CDR3: CASSYSGRKYGYTF
DNA: TGTGCCAGCAGTTACTCGGGGCGCAAGTATGGCTACACCTTC
J: TRBJ1-2
V: TRBV6-5
D: NA
size: many

CDR3: CASSYSPDRGAEQYF
DNA: TGTGCCAGCAGTTACTCCCCCGACAGGGGAGCCGAGCAGTACTTC
J: TRBJ2-7
V: TRBV6-5
D: TRBD1
size: NA

CDR3: CAWMGTGGYEQYF
DNA: TGTGCCTGGATGGGGACGGGCGGCTACGAGCAGTACTTC
J: TRBJ2-7
V: TRBV30
D: NA
size: NA

CDR3: CASSLSSGGFTDTQYF
DNA: TGTGCCAGCAGCTTAAGTAGCGGGGGGTTCACAGATACGCAGTATTTT
J: TRBJ2-3
V: TRBV7-2
D: TRBD2
size: many

CDR3: CASTHDRVRNEQFF
DNA: TGTGCCAGCACCCACGACAGGGTTAGGAATGAGCAGTTCTTC
J: TRBJ2-1
V: TRBV6-5
D: TRBD1
size: many

CDR3: CASSLMGGQSTGELYF
DNA: TGTGCCAGCAGCCTCATGGGGGGGCAGAGCACCGGGGAGCTGTATTTT
J: TRBJ2-2
V: TRBV6-5
D: NA
size: NA

CDR3: CASSPIGTAYSNQPQHF
DNA: TGTGCCAGCTCACCAATTGGAACAGCTTATAGCAATCAGCCCCAGCATTTT
J: TRBJ1-5
V: TRBV18
D: NA
size: few